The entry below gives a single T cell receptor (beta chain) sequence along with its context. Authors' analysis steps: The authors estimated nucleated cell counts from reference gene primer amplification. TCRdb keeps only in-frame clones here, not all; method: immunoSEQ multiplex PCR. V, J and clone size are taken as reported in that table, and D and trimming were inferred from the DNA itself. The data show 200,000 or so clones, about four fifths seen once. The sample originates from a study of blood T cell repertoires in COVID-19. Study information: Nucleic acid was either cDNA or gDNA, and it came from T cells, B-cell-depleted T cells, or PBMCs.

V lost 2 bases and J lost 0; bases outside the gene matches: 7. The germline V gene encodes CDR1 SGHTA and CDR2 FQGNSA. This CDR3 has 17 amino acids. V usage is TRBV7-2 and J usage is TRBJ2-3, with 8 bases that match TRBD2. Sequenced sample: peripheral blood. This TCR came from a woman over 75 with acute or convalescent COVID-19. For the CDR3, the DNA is TGTGCCAGCAGCTTACAGTCTAGCGGGTTTAGCACAGATACGCAGTATTTT. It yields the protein CASSLQSSGFSTDTQYF.